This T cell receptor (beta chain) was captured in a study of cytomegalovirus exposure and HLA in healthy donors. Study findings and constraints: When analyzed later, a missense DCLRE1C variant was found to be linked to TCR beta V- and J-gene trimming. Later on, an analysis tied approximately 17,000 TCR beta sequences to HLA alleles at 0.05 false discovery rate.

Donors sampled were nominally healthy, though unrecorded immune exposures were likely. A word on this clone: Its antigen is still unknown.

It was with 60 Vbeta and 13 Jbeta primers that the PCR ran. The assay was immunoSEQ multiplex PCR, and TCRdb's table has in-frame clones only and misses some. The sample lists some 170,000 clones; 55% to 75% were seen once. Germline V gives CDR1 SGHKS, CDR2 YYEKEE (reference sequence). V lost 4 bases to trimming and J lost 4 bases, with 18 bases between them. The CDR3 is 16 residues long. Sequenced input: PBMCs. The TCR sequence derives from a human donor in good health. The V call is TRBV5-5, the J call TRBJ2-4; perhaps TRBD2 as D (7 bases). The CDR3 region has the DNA TGTGCCAGCAGCCCGGATTGGGGGGGGGCAAAAAACATTCAGTACTTC. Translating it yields CASSPDWGGAKNIQYF. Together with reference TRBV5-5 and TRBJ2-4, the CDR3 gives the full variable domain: DAGVTQSPTHLIKTRGQQVTLRCSPISGHKSVSWYQQVLGQGPQFIFQYYEKEERGRGNFPDRFSARQFPNYSSELNVNALLLGDSALYLCASSPDWGGAKNIQYFGAGTRLSVL.